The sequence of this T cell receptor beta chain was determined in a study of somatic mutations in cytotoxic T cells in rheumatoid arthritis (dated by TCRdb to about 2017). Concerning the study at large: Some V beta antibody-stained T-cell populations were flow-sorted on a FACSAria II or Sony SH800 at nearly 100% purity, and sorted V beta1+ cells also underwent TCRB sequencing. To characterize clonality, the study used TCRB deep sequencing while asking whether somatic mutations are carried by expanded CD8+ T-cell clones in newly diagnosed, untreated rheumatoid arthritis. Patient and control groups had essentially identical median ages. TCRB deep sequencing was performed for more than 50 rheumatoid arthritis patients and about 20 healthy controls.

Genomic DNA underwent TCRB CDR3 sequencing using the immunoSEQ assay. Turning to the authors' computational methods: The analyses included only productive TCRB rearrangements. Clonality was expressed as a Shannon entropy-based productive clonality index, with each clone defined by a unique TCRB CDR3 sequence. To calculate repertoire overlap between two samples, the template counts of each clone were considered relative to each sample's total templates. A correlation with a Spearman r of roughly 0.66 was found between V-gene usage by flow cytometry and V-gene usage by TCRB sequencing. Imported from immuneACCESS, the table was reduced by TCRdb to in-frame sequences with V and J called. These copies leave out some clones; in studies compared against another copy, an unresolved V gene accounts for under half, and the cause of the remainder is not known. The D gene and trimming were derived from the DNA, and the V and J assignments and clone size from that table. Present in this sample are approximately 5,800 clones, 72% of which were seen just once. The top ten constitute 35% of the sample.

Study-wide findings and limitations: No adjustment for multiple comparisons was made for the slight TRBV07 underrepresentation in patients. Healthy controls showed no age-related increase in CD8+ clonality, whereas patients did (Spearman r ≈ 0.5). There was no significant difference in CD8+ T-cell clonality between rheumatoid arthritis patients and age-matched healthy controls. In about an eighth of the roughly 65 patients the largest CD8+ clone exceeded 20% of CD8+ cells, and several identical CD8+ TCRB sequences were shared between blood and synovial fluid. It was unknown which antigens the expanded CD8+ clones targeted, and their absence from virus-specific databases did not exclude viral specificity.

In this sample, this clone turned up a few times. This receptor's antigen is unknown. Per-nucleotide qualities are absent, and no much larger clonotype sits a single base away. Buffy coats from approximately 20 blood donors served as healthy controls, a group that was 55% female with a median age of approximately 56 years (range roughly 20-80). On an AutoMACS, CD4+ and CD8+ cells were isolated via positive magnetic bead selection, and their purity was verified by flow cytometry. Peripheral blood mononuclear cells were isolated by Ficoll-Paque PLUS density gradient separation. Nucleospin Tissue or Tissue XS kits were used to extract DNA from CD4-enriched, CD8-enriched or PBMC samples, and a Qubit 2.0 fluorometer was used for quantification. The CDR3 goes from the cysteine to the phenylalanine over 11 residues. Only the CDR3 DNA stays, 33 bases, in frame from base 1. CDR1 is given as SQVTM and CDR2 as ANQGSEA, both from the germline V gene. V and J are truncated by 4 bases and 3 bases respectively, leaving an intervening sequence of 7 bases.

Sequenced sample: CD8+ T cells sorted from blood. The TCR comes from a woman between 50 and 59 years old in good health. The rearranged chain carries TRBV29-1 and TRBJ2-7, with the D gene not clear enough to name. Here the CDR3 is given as CSVGSGYEQYF. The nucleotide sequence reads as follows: TGCAGCGTTGGGTCAGGCTACGAGCAGTACTTC.